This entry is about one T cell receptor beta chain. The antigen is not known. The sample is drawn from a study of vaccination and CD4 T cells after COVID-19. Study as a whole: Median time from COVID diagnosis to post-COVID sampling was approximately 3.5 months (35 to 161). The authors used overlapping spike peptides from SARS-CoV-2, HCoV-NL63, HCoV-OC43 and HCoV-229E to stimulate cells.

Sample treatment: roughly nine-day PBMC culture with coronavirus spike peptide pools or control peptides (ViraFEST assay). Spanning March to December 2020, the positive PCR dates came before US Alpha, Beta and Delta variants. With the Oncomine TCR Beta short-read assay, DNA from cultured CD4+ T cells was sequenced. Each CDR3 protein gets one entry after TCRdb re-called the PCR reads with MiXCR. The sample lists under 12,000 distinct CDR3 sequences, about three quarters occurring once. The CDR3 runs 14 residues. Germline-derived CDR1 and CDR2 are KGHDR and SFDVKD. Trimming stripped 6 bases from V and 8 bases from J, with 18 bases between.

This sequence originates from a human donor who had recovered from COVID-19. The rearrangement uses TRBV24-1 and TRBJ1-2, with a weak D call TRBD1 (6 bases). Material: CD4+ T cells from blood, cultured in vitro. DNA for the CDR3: TGTGCCACCAGTTACAGGGATGGCATTGGCGGCTACACCTTC. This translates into CATSYRDGIGGYTF.